These T cell receptor beta chains were read from a single sample in a study of blood T cell repertoires in COVID-19. Some clones are missing from TCRdb's copy, which holds only in-frame ones; the method was immunoSEQ multiplex PCR. Among about 430,000 clones listed, over 85% were seen once. The sequenced sample was peripheral blood. The origin of the receptors is a man in his late teens or twenties with COVID-19, enrolled during active disease. The CDR3 runs from the conserved cysteine through the conserved F or W. Each record gives: CDR3 protein, CDR3 DNA, clone size, V gene, J gene, D gene. The D gene is left open where the match is weak. The size entry is marked missing in some rows and otherwise reads once, few, many or a size class.

CASVFTSGPYNEQFF	TGCGCCAGCGTTTTTACTAGCGGCCCTTACAATGAGCAGTTCTTC	.	TRBV10-2	TRBJ2-1	TRBD2
CASSLVQGRNTEAFF	TGTGCCAGCAGCTTAGTTCAGGGGCGGAACACTGAAGCTTTCTTT	few	TRBV7-9	TRBJ1-1	.
CASTLTGTNSPLHF	TGTGCCAGTACCCTGACAGGGACAAATTCACCCCTCCACTTT	.	TRBV19	TRBJ1-6	TRBD1
CASSSRTTPDTDTQYF	TGTGCCAGCAGCTCACGGACAACCCCAGACACAGATACGCAGTATTTT	.	TRBV5-6	TRBJ2-3	.
CASSWASGAYQETQYF	TGCGCCAGCAGCTGGGCTAGCGGGGCGTACCAAGAGACCCAGTACTTC	few	TRBV5-1	TRBJ2-5	TRBD2
CASSLGLRGANTDTQYF	TGCGCCAGCAGCTTGGGCTTGCGGGGGGCCAACACAGATACGCAGTATTTT	.	TRBV5-1	TRBJ2-3	TRBD2
CASSLGGGHSYNEQFF	TGTGCCAGCAGCTTAGGCGGGGGGCATTCCTACAATGAGCAGTTCTTC	.	TRBV5-4	TRBJ2-1	TRBD2
CASSWRQGTGYTEAFF	TGTGCCAGCAGTTGGAGACAGGGGACCGGGTACACTGAAGCTTTCTTT	.	TRBV27	TRBJ1-1	TRBD1
CASSQSSGSSYEQYF	TGCGCCAGCAGCCAATCCTCGGGTAGCTCCTACGAGCAGTACTTC	.	TRBV4-1	TRBJ2-7	.
CSALKVPEAFF	TGCAGTGCTCTAAAAGTGCCTGAAGCTTTCTTT	.	TRBV20-1	TRBJ1-1	.
CASSKGQNSNQPQHF	TGTGCCAGCAGTAAGGGACAGAATAGCAATCAGCCCCAGCATTTT	few	TRBV2	TRBJ1-5	TRBD1
CAISSGAGTDTQYF	TGTGCCATCAGTTCGGGAGCGGGGACAGATACGCAGTATTTT	.	TRBV10-3	TRBJ2-3	TRBD2
CASSYKTTSGSAYEQYF	TGTGCCAGCAGTTATAAAACGACTAGCGGGTCGGCCTACGAGCAGTACTTC	.	TRBV7-8	TRBJ2-7	TRBD2
CASSSSQGWSTEAFF	TGTGCCAGCAGCTCTAGCCAGGGGTGGTCGACTGAAGCTTTCTTT	.	TRBV5-4	TRBJ1-1	.
CASREAVYGYTF	TGTGCCAGCAGAGAGGCAGTGTATGGCTACACCTTC	.	TRBV12-3/TRBV12-4	TRBJ1-2	.
CATLAGSRNTGELFF	TGTGCCACCCTTGCAGGCAGTAGGAACACCGGGGAGCTGTTTTTT	.	TRBV5-4	TRBJ2-2	.
CASSLGSGRGNEQFF	TGTGCCAGCAGCTTAGGAAGCGGGAGGGGTAATGAGCAGTTCTTC	.	TRBV11-2	TRBJ2-1	TRBD2
CASNPGTGGTEAFF	TGTGCCAGTAACCCCGGGACAGGGGGCACTGAAGCTTTCTTT	.	TRBV19	TRBJ1-1	TRBD1
CASTPGTGAYNEQFF	TGTGCCAGCACCCCTGGGACAGGGGCCTACAATGAGCAGTTCTTC	few	TRBV5-8	TRBJ2-1	TRBD1
CASSLARGGTGELFF	TGTGCCAGCAGCTTAGCCAGGGGTGGCACCGGGGAGCTGTTTTTT	few	TRBV11-2	TRBJ2-2	.
CASSLLSGPAGDTQYF	TGTGCCAGCAGCTTATTAAGCGGTCCGGCAGGAGATACGCAGTATTTT	.	TRBV7-3	TRBJ2-3	.
CASSPLSYGSTEAFF	TGTGCCAGCTCACCACTGAGCTACGGGTCCACTGAAGCTTTCTTT	.	TRBV18	TRBJ1-1	.
CASSLKGGEETQYF	TGCGCCAGCAGCTTGAAAGGCGGGGAAGAGACCCAGTACTTC	.	TRBV5-1	TRBJ2-5	.
CASAVGGTAYEQYF	TGTGCTAGTGCCGTGGGAGGAACCGCCTACGAGCAGTACTTC	.	TRBV12-5	TRBJ2-7	.
CASRDRVDTGELFF	TGTGCCAGTCGGGACAGGGTAGACACCGGGGAGCTGTTTTTT	.	TRBV19	TRBJ2-2	TRBD1
CASSLLAGGTYEQYF	TGTGCCAGCAGCTTACTAGCGGGAGGTACCTACGAGCAGTACTTC	.	TRBV7-3	TRBJ2-7	TRBD2
CASRLQGEYEQYF	TGCGCCAGCAGACTACAGGGGGAGTACGAGCAGTACTTC	.	TRBV5-1	TRBJ2-7	TRBD1
CASSLEPGQGRFGELFF	TGTGCCAGCAGCTTGGAACCGGGACAGGGGAGGTTCGGGGAGCTGTTTTTT	.	TRBV5-5	TRBJ2-2	TRBD1
CASKGGDNEQFF	TGTGCCAGCAAAGGGGGGGACAATGAGCAGTTCTTC	.	TRBV13	TRBJ2-1	.
CASTQGLGIDTDTQYF	TGTGCCAGCACACAGGGATTGGGGATCGACACAGATACGCAGTATTTT	.	TRBV7-9	TRBJ2-3	.
CASRPLAGEVSDTQYF	TGTGCCAGCAGACCTCTAGCGGGGGAGGTGTCAGATACGCAGTATTTT	.	TRBV7-9	TRBJ2-3	TRBD2
CASSPWWGQGYEQYF	TGTGCCAGCAGCCCCTGGTGGGGACAGGGCTACGAGCAGTACTTC	.	TRBV11-1	TRBJ2-7	TRBD1
CATGWGNGYTF	TGTGCCACCGGATGGGGCAATGGCTACACCTTC	once	TRBV24-1	TRBJ1-2	.
CASSLDQEPEAFF	TGCGCCAGCAGCCTGGACCAAGAGCCTGAAGCTTTCTTT	.	TRBV5-1	TRBJ1-1	.
CAWSGHRGPYSYNEQFF	TGTGCCTGGAGTGGACACAGGGGGCCCTACTCCTACAATGAGCAGTTCTTC	once	TRBV30	TRBJ2-1	TRBD1
CASSAGTSPYEQYF	TGCGCCAGCAGCGCCGGGACTAGCCCCTACGAGCAGTACTTC	.	TRBV5-1	TRBJ2-7	TRBD2
CASSPGVMGSQETQYF	TGTGCCAGCAGCCCGGGGGTCATGGGTTCACAAGAGACCCAGTACTTC	few	TRBV11-2	TRBJ2-5	.